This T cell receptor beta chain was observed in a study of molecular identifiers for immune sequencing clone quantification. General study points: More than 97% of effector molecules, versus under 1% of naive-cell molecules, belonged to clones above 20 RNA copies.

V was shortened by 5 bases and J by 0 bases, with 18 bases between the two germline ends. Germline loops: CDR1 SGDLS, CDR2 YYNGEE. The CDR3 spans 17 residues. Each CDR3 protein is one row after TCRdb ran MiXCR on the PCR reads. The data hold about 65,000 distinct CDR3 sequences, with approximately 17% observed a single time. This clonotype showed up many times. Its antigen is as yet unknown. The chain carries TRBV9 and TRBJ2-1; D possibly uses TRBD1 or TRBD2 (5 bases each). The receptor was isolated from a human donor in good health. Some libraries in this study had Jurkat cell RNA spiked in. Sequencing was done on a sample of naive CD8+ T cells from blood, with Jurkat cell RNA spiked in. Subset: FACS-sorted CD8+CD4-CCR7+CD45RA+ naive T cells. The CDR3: CASSDPGTESSYNEQFF. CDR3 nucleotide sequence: TGTGCCAGCAGTGATCCCGGGACGGAGAGCTCCTACAATGAGCAGTTCTTC.